Each of the 12 T cell receptor beta chains below was sequenced from the same sample in a study of blood T cell repertoires in COVID-19. TCRdb keeps only in-frame clones here, not all; method: immunoSEQ multiplex PCR. The sample has some 170,000 clones; around 84% are singletons. Material: PBMCs or T cells enriched from blood (not recorded which). The origin of the receptors is a man aged 50 to 59 who had recovered from COVID-19.

The chain recombines TRBV2 with TRBJ1-6; D possibly corresponds to TRBD1 (6 bases). The V end lost 4 bases, the J end lost 7 bases, and 11 bases lay between the germline ends. Germline V gene sequence: CDR1 SNHLY, CDR2 FYNNEI. This CDR3 contains 14 residues. This CDR3 is CASSVSGVNSPLHF. For the CDR3, the DNA is TGTGCCAGCAGTGTTTCAGGGGTCAATTCACCCCTCCACTTT.

The chain uses TRBV7-2 and TRBJ1-2; 8 bases align to TRBD1. CDR1 and CDR2 from the germline V gene are SGHTA and FQGNSA. CDR3 size: 14 residues. After removal of 5 bases from V and 5 bases from J, the junction contained 7 bases not matched to a gene. The CDR3 here is CASSLDRGPYGYTF. In DNA form, the CDR3 reads TGTGCCAGCAGCCTCGACAGGGGTCCTTATGGCTACACCTTC.

The genes are TRBV7-2 and TRBJ2-3; D is ambiguous. The V end was cut by 6 bases, the J end by 6 bases, with 13 bases between. The CDR3 has 13 amino acids. Germline values: CDR1 SGHTA, CDR2 FQGNSA. The CDR3, as DNA: TGTGCCAGCAGTCGCAGACATCGGGATACGCAGTATTTT. As protein: CASSRRHRDTQYF.

In its sample, this clone was seen a few times. This rearrangement joins TRBV13 to TRBJ2-7; possibly TRBD1 for D (6 bases). Trimming stripped 6 bases from V and 3 bases from J, with 9 bases between. The germline V gene encodes CDR1 PRHDT and CDR2 FYEKMQ (reference sequence). The length of the CDR3 is 12 residues. CDR3 protein: CASRGDNYEQYF. The CDR3 coding sequence is TGTGCCAGCAGAGGGGACAACTACGAGCAGTACTTC.

This sequence joins TRBV18 and TRBJ1-5, with 9 bases that match TRBD1. After removal of 5 bases from V and 7 bases from J, the junction contained 9 bases not matched to a gene. The CDR3 covers 15 residues. The V gene's germline CDR1 is KGHSH and CDR2 LQKENI. The CDR3 DNA is TGTGCCAGCTCAACTAACCCGGGACAGGGACAGCCCCAGCATTTT. Translation: CASSTNPGQGQPQHF.

Here the CDR3 reads CASSPQYTGEDGYTF. DNA for the CDR3: TGTGCCAGCTCACCACAGTATACAGGGGAGGATGGCTACACCTTC. This rearrangement joins TRBV18 to TRBJ1-2, with 7 bases identical to TRBD1. The J segment lost 6 bases and the V segment lost 1 base, leaving 8 bases of the junction unmatched. Germline CDR1 reads KGHSH; CDR2 reads LQKENI. The CDR3 length is 15 residues.

The gene calls are TRBV6-2 or TRBV6-3 and TRBJ2-3; TRBD2 matches at 12 bases. V lost 2 bases to trimming and J lost 4 bases; unmatched junction nucleotides: 4. Germline V CDR1 and CDR2: MNHEY, SVGEGT. The CDR3 runs 16 residues. The CDR3 region has the DNA TGTGCCAGCAGTTACCCGACTAGCGGGGGCTCAGATACGCAGTATTTT. Translated, it gives CASSYPTSGGSDTQYF.

This rearrangement joins TRBV6-5 to TRBJ1-1, with a weak D call TRBD1 (6 bases). The V end was cut by 4 bases, the J end by 5 bases, with 14 bases between. From germline, CDR1 is MNHEY and CDR2 SVGAGI. This CDR3 contains 14 residues. In nucleotides, the CDR3 is TGTGCCAGCAGTTTGGCAGGGACAAGAACTGAAGCTTTCTTT. Translation gives CASSLAGTRTEAFF.

This clone is a singleton in its sample. The V and J genes are TRBV4-1 and TRBJ2-1, with unresolved D. CDR3 length: 13 amino acids. Germline CDR1 MGHRA, CDR2 YSYEKL. Trimming cost V 0 bases and J 3 bases, with 3 bases left between them. CDR3 in amino acids: CASSQDSYNEQFF. The DNA of the CDR3 is TGCGCCAGCAGCCAAGACAGCTACAATGAGCAGTTCTTC.

The chain is built from TRBV25-1 and TRBJ2-7; D may be TRBD1 (6 bases). CDR1 is MGHDK, CDR2 SYGVNS, per germline. Trimming shortened V by 3 bases and J by 2 bases, and 14 bases separated the two germline ends. The CDR3 extends over 15 amino acids. The CDR3 coding sequence is TGTGCCAGCAGTGATCCCTCAGGGGCGGCCTACGAGCAGTACTTC. Translation gives CASSDPSGAAYEQYF.

The chain couples TRBV29-1 to TRBJ2-1; 8 bases are shared with TRBD2. The germline V gene has CDR1 SQVTM and CDR2 ANQGSEA. CDR3 size: 15 residues. J was trimmed by 7 bases and V by 8 bases; bases with no gene match: 16. CDR3 nucleotides: TGCAGCACCCAAACCGGGACTAGGCCGTCAAATGAGCAGTTCTTC. Amino acid sequence: CSTQTGTRPSNEQFF.

The sample holds one count of this clone. V gene TRBV30 combines with J gene TRBJ1-5; D is uncertain. CDR1 and CDR2 (germline): GTSNPN, SVGIG (reference sequence). There are 10 residues in the CDR3. Trimming took 7 bases from V and 7 from J, leaving 8 bases between them. The CDR3 reads CAFGGQPQHF. CDR3 bases: TGTGCCTTTGGCGGGCAGCCCCAGCATTTT. The variable domain in full, with the rest retrieved from reference TRBV30 and TRBJ1-5, is SQTIHQWPATLVQPVGSPLSLECTVEGTSNPNLYWYRQAAGRGLQLLFYSVGIGQISSEVPQNLSASRPQDRQFILSSKKLLLSDSGFYLCAFGGQPQHFGDGTRLSIL.